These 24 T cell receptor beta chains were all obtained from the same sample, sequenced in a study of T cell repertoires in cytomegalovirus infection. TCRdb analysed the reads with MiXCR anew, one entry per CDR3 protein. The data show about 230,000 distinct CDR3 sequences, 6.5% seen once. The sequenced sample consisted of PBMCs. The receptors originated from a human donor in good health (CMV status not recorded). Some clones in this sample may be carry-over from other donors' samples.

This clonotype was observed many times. CDR3 loop: CASRSGGYDYGYTF. In nucleotides, the CDR3 is TGTGCCAGCCGGTCTGGGGGGTACGACTATGGCTACACCTTC. The chain links TRBV12-3 or TRBV12-4 to TRBJ1-2, with D tentatively TRBD1 (5 bases). Trimming took off 8 bases at V and 3 bases at J, with 16 bases between the two ends. The CDR3 consists of 14 residues.

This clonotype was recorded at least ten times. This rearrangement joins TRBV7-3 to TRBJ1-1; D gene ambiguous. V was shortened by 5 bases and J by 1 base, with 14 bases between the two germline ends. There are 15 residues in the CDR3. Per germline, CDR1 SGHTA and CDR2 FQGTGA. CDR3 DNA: TGTGCCAGCAGCCCCCTCGGGTCCGGGAACACTGAAGCTTTCTTT. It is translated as CASSPLGSGNTEAFF.

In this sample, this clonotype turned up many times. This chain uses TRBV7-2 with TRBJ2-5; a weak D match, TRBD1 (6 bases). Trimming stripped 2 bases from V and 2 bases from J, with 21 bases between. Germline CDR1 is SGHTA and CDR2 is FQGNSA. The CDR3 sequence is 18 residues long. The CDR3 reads CASSLRITLTGVQETQYF. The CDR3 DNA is TGTGCCAGCAGCTTACGAATCACCCTGACAGGCGTACAAGAGACCCAGTACTTC. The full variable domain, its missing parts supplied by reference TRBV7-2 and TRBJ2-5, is GAGVSQSPSNKVTEKGKDVELRCDPISGHTALYWYRQSLGQGLEFLIYFQGNSAPDKSGLPSDRFSAERTGGSVSTLTIQRTQQEDSAVYLCASSLRITLTGVQETQYFGPGTRLLVL.

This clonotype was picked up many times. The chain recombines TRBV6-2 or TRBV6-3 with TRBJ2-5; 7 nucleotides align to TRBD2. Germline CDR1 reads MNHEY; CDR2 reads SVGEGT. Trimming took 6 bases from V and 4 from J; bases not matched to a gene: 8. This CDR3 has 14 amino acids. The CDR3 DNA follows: TGTGCCAGCAGAAAATCTGCTAGCGGAGAGACCCAGTACTTC. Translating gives CASRKSASGETQYF.

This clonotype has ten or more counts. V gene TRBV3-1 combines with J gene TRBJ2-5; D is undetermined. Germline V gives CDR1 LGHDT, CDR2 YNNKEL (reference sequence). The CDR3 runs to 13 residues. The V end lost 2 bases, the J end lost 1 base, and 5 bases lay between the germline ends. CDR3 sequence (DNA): TGTGCCAGCAGCCAATTTTTCCAAGAGACCCAGTACTTC. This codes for CASSQFFQETQYF.

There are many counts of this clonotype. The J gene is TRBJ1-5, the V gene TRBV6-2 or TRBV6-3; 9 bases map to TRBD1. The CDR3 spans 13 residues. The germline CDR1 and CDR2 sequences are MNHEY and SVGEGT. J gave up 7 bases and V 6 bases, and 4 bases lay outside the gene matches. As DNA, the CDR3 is TGTGCCAGCAGGAGACAGGGGGGCCAGCCCCAGCATTTT. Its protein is CASRRQGGQPQHF.

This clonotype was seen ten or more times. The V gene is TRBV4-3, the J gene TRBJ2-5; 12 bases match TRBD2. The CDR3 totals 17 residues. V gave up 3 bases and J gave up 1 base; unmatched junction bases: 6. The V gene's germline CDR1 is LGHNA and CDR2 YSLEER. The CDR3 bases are TGCGCCAGCAGCCAGGAATTACTAGCGGGGGGCCAAGAGACCCAGTACTTC. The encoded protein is CASSQELLAGGQETQYF.

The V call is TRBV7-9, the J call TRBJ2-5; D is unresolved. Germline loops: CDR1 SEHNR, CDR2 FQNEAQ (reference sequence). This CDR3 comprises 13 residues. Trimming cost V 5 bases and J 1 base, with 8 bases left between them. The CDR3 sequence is CASSRTSQETQYF. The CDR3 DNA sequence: TGTGCCAGCAGCCGGACGAGCCAAGAGACCCAGTACTTC.

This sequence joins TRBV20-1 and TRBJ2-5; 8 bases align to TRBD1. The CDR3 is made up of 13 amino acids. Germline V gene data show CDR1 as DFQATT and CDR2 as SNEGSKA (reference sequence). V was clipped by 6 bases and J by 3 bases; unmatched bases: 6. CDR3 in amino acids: CSAFRTGKETQYF. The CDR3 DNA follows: TGCAGTGCGTTCCGGACAGGGAAAGAGACCCAGTACTTC.

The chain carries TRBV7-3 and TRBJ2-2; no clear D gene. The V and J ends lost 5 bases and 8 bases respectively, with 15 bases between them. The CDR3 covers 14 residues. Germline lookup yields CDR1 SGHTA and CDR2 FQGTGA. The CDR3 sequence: CASSLGAFGGELFF. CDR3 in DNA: TGTGCCAGCAGCCTAGGAGCTTTCGGTGGGGAGCTGTTTTTT.

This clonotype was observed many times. CDR3 residues: CASSLGNSGANVLTF. The CDR3 DNA follows: TGTGCCAGCAGCTTGGGGAACTCTGGGGCCAACGTCCTGACTTTC. The chain recombines TRBV7-8 with TRBJ2-6; D gene unclear. Germline V gene data show CDR1 as SGHVS and CDR2 as FQNEAQ. Trimming stripped 3 bases from V and 0 bases from J, with 6 bases between. This CDR3 spans 15 amino acids.

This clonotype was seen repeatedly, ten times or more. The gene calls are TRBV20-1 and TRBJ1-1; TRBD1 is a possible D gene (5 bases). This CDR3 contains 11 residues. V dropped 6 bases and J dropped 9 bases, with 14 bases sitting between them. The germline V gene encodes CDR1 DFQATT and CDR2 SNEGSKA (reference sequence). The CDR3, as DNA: TGCAGTGCATGGGGGAGGACCCAAGCTTTCTTT. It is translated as CSAWGRTQAFF.

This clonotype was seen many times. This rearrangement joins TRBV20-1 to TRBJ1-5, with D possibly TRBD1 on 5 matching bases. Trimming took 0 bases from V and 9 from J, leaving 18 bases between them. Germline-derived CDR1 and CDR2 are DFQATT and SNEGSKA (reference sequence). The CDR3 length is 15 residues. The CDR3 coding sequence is TGCAGTGCTAGAGATCTAGGGCAGGGAGGATGGCCCCAGCATTTT. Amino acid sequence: CSARDLGQGGWPQHF.

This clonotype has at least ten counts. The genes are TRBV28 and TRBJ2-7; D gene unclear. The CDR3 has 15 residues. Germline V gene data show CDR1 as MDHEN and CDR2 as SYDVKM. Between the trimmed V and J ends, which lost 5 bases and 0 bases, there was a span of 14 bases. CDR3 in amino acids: CASSPTPFGSYEQYF. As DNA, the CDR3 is TGTGCCAGCAGTCCTACCCCGTTCGGCTCCTACGAGCAGTACTTC.

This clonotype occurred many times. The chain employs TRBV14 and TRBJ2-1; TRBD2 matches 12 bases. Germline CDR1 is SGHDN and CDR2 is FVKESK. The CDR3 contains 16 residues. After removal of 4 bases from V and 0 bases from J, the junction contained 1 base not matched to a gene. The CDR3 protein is CASSRLAGDSYNEQFF. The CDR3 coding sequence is TGTGCCAGCAGCCGACTAGCGGGGGACTCCTACAATGAGCAGTTCTTC. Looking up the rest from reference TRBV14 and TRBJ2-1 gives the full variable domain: EAGVTQFPSHSVIEKGQTVTLRCDPISGHDNLYWYRRVMGKEIKFLLHFVKESKQDESGMPNNRFLAERTGGTYSTLKVQPAELEDSGVYFCASSRLAGDSYNEQFFGPGTRLTVL.

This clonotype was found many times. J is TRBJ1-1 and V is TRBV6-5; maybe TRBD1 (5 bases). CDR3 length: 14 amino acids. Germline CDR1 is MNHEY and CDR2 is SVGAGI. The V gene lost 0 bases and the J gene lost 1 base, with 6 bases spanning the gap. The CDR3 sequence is CASSYSRGNTEAFF. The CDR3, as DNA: TGTGCCAGCAGTTACTCGAGGGGGAACACTGAAGCTTTCTTT.

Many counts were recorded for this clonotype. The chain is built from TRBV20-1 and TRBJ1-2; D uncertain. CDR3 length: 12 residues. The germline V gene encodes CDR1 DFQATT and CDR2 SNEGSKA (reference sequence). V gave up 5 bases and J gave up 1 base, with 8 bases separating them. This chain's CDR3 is CSAEQSNYGYTF. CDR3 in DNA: TGCAGTGCTGAACAGAGTAACTATGGCTACACCTTC.

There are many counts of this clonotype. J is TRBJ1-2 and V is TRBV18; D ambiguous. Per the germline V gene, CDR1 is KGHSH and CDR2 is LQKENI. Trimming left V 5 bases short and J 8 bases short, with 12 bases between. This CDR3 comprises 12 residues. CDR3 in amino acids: CASSSGRYGYTF. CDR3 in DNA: TGTGCCAGCTCATCCGGACGGTACGGCTACACCTTC.

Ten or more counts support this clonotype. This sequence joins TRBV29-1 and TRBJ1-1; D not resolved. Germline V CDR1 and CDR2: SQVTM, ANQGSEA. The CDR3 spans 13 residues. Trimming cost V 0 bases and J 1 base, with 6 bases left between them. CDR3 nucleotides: TGCAGCGTTGAAGATCGGAAGAACACTGAAGCTTTCTTT. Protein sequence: CSVEDRKNTEAFF.

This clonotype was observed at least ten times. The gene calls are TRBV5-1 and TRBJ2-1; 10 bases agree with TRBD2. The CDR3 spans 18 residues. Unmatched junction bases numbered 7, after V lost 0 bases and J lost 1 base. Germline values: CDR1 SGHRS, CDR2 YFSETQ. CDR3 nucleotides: TGCGCCAGCAGCTTGGCCTCGGCTAGCGGGGGTTCCTACAATGAGCAGTTCTTC. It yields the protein CASSLASASGGSYNEQFF. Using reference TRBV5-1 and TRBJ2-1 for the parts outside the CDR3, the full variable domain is KAGVTQTPRYLIKTRGQQVTLSCSPISGHRSVSWYQQTPGQGLQFLFEYFSETQRNKGNFPGRFSGRQFSNSRSEMNVSTLELGDSALYLCASSLASASGGSYNEQFFGPGTRLTVL.

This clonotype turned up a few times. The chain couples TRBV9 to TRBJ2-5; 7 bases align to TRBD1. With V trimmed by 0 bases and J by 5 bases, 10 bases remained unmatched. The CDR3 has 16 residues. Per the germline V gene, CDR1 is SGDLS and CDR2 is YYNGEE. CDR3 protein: CASSVVSGGNGETQYF. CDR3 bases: TGTGCCAGCAGCGTAGTCTCAGGGGGAAATGGGGAGACCCAGTACTTC.

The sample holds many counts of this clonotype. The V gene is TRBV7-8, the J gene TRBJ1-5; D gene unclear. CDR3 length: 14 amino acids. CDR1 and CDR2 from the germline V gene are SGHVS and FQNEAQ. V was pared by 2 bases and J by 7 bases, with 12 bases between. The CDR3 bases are TGTGCCAGCAGCTTAAGCAGGACCAAACAGCCCCAGCATTTT. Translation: CASSLSRTKQPQHF.

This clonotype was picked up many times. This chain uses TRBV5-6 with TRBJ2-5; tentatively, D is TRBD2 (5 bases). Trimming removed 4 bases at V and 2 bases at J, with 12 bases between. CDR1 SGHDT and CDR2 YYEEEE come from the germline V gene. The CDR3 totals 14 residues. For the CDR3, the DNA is TGTGCCAGCAGCCTCGGACTTACACAAGAGACCCAGTACTTC. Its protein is CASSLGLTQETQYF.

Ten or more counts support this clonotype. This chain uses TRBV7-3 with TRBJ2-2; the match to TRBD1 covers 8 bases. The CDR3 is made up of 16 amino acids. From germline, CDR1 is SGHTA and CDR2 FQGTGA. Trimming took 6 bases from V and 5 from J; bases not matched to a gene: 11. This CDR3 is CASSLTGTGKTGELFF. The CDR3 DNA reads TGTGCCAGCAGTCTAACCGGGACAGGCAAAACCGGGGAGCTGTTTTTT.